The 18 T cell receptor beta chains below were found in one sample sequenced in a study of identical twins. One entry per CDR3 protein results from TCRdb running MiXCR on the 5' RACE reads. The table shows around 680,000 distinct CDR3 sequences, with 8.6% occurring only once. The same data also went into a second study, on yellow fever vaccine responses in identical twins.

The specimen sequenced was PBMCs. Receptors were obtained from a woman between 18 and 30 years old in good health.

V is TRBV3-1 and J is TRBJ1-5; TRBD1 matches 8 bases. V trimming: 8 bases; J trimming: 3 bases; junction bases outside the gene matches: 6. CDR3 length: 14 amino acids. Germline V lookup: CDR1 LGHDT, CDR2 YNNKEL (reference sequence). The CDR3 loop reads CASARTGNNQPQHF. The CDR3 DNA sequence: TGTGCCAGCGCCAGGACAGGGAACAATCAGCCCCAGCATTTT.

This clonotype has a single count. The chain combines TRBV2 with TRBJ2-3, with TRBD2 as a possible D gene (5 bases). The CDR3 sequence is 15 residues long. V dropped 5 bases and J dropped 6 bases, with 18 bases sitting between them. The V gene's germline CDR1 is SNHLY and CDR2 FYNNEI. CDR3 nucleotides: TGTGCCAGCAGTCCTAGCTGGTCCAGTGGGGATACGCAGTATTTT. Translating it yields CASSPSWSSGDTQYF.

V and J are TRBV7-2 and TRBJ1-2, with 7 bases matching TRBD1. After removal of 3 bases from V and 8 bases from J, the junction contained 12 bases not matched to a gene. In germline, CDR1 is SGHTA, CDR2 FQGNSA. This CDR3 has 15 amino acids. As DNA, the CDR3 is TGTGCCAGCAGCTTTCCGGGACAGCGTTCTGGGGGCTACACCTTC. This encodes CASSFPGQRSGGYTF.

This clonotype has a count of ten or more. This chain joins TRBV6-5 and TRBJ2-3; D possibly corresponds to TRBD2 (5 bases). CDR3 length: 15 residues. CDR1 and CDR2 from the germline V gene are MNHEY and SVGAGI. V was clipped by 0 bases and J by 0 bases, with 7 bases between them. In DNA form, the CDR3 reads TGTGCCAGCAGTTACTCTAGCGCCAGCACAGATACGCAGTATTTT. Translated, it gives CASSYSSASTDTQYF.

The V and J genes are TRBV4-3 and TRBJ2-1, with TRBD2 identical over 10 bases. The CDR3 is 16 residues long. In germline, CDR1 is LGHNA, CDR2 YSLEER. Trimming removed 4 bases from V and 8 bases from J; junction bases left unmatched: 11. Here the CDR3 DNA reads TGCGCCAGCAGCCTAAATCTAGCGGGAGCTTGGGATGAGCAGTTCTTC. The encoded protein is CASSLNLAGAWDEQFF.

This clonotype came up a few times. V is TRBV7-9 and J is TRBJ1-2; TRBD1 aligns across 9 bases. This CDR3 region has 14 residues. The V segment lost 5 bases and the J segment 4 bases; nucleotides outside the gene matches: 5. CDR1 SEHNR and CDR2 FQNEAQ come from the germline V gene (reference sequence). CDR3 DNA sequence: TGTGCCAGCAGCGGTGGACAGGGGTTCTATGGCTACACCTTC. Translating gives CASSGGQGFYGYTF.

This rearrangement joins TRBV12-3 or TRBV12-4 to TRBJ1-1, with TRBD1 identical over 7 bases. This CDR3 region has 17 residues. Unmatched junction bases numbered 13, after V lost 5 bases and J lost 1 base. CDR3 sequence reads: CASSPPTGFTPNTEAFF. The CDR3 DNA reads as TGTGCCAGCAGTCCACCGACAGGGTTTACCCCGAACACTGAAGCTTTCTTT.

This clonotype was seen a handful of times. The chain has TRBV28 and TRBJ2-1, with 9 bases lining up with TRBD2. The CDR3 runs to 15 residues. With 2 bases clipped from V and 6 bases from J, the junction kept 5 bases outside the gene matches. Germline V lookup: CDR1 MDHEN, CDR2 SYDVKM. The chain's CDR3 is CASSLVTSGGNEQFF. The CDR3 nucleotides are TGTGCCAGCAGTTTAGTGACTAGCGGTGGCAATGAGCAGTTCTTC.

The sample holds a few counts of this clonotype. The J gene is TRBJ2-6, the V gene TRBV24-1, with D perhaps matching TRBD1 (6 bases). Germline loops: CDR1 KGHDR, CDR2 SFDVKD. V shed 4 bases and J shed 0 bases, with 9 bases lying between them. This CDR3 spans 16 amino acids. The CDR3, as DNA: TGTGCCACCAGTGACCCGGACAGCTCTGGGGCCAACGTCCTGACTTTC. Its protein product is CATSDPDSSGANVLTF.

The rearrangement links TRBV7-9 to TRBJ2-5; D unresolved. Trimming shortened V by 4 bases and J by 2 bases, and 14 bases separated the two germline ends. Per the germline V gene, CDR1 is SEHNR and CDR2 is FQNEAQ (reference sequence). The CDR3 runs to 15 residues. CDR3 residues: CASSSAVGPQETQYF. The CDR3 DNA sequence: TGTGCCAGCAGCTCCGCCGTAGGACCGCAAGAGACCCAGTACTTC.

This clonotype was observed at least ten times. J is TRBJ2-1 and V is TRBV15; TRBD1 matches 8 bases. CDR3 length equals 14 residues. From germline, CDR1 is LNHNV and CDR2 YYDKDF (reference sequence). V gave up 5 bases and J gave up 8 bases; unmatched junction bases: 8. The CDR3 sequence is CATSPLDREDEQFF. The CDR3 DNA reads as TGTGCCACCAGCCCCCTGGACAGGGAGGATGAGCAGTTCTTC.

This clonotype has just a few counts. This sequence joins TRBV10-1 and TRBJ2-2; D call uncertain. The CDR3 covers 15 residues. V gave up 0 bases and J gave up 2 bases, with 7 bases separating them. Germline V gene data show CDR1 as WNHNN and CDR2 as SYGVQD (reference sequence). Here the CDR3 DNA reads TGCGCCAGCAGTGAGTCGCGGATCAACACCGGGGAGCTGTTTTTT. This sequence encodes CASSESRINTGELFF.

This clonotype came up a few times. The chain joins TRBV6-2 or TRBV6-3 to TRBJ2-2; D possibly corresponds to TRBD2 (7 bases). The V gene's germline CDR1 is MNHEY and CDR2 SVGEGT. This CDR3 is 17 amino acids long. V gave up 6 bases and J gave up 3 bases, with 20 bases separating them. CDR3 nucleotide sequence: TGTGCCAGCAGGCCCAGCCGACTAGGGGGGGACACCGGGGAGCTGTTTTTT. It translates to CASRPSRLGGDTGELFF.

This clonotype occurred many times. The V gene is TRBV3-1, the J gene TRBJ2-5; possibly TRBD1 or TRBD2 for D (5 bases each). This CDR3 comprises 14 residues. Trimming removed 3 bases at V and 5 bases at J, with 13 bases between. The germline CDR1 and CDR2 sequences are LGHDT and YNNKEL (reference sequence). The CDR3 loop reads CASSQSGAGETQYF. CDR3 nucleotides: TGTGCCAGCAGCCAGTCCGGGGCCGGCGAGACCCAGTACTTC.

The chain has TRBV20-1 and TRBJ2-3; TRBD2 agrees at 8 bases. The germline V gene has CDR1 DFQATT and CDR2 SNEGSKA (reference sequence). CDR3 length equals 16 residues. CDR3 DNA sequence: TGCCGGCGGATTGCACGGCTAGCGGGCCACACAGATACGCAGTATTTT. Residues: CRRIARLAGHTDTQYF.

The chain uses TRBV12-3 or TRBV12-4 and TRBJ2-3; 11 nucleotides line up with TRBD2. The CDR3 loop spans 16 amino acids. The trim removed 8 bases at V and 1 base at J, leaving 8 bases unmatched. CDR3 sequence (DNA): TGTGCCAGCGCAAGTAGCGGGAGGGCCGGCACAGATACGCAGTATTTT. It translates to CASASSGRAGTDTQYF.

This clonotype has ten or more counts. The chain combines TRBV12-3 or TRBV12-4 with TRBJ2-7, with unresolved D. The CDR3 contains 11 residues. V dropped 3 bases and J dropped 4 bases, with 4 bases sitting between them. The CDR3 is CASSFRYEQYF. CDR3 DNA: TGTGCCAGCAGTTTTAGGTACGAGCAGTACTTC.

Ten or more counts support this clonotype. In nucleotides, the CDR3 is TGTGCCAGCAGTATGGGACTAGCGGGAATCGGGGAGCTGTTTTTT. It codes for CASSMGLAGIGELFF. V is TRBV7-2 and J is TRBJ2-2; 13 bases agree with TRBD2. The V segment lost 6 bases and the J segment 7 bases; nucleotides outside the gene matches: 5. The germline V gene encodes CDR1 SGHTA and CDR2 FQGNSA. The CDR3 has 15 amino acids.